The 23 T cell receptor beta chains reported below all come from one sample, sequenced in a study of T cell responses to AZD1222 COVID-19 vaccine. The method was immunoSEQ multiplex PCR; TCRdb's version includes in-frame clones alone and lacks a portion of them. The data hold about 130,000 clones, with around nine tenths observed a single time. The sequencing here drew on peripheral blood, taken on day 0 of AZD1222 vaccination. These receptors all stem from an adult in good health.

The chain carries TRBV6-2 or TRBV6-3 and TRBJ1-5; tentatively, D is TRBD1 (5 bases). Trimming removed 0 bases at V and 2 bases at J, with 26 bases between. The CDR3 has 21 residues. Germline V gene lookup returns CDR1 MNHEY and CDR2 SVGEGT. CDR3: CASSYSTQRGAPGRGNQPQHF. Here the CDR3 DNA reads TGTGCCAGCAGTTACTCCACACAACGCGGGGCCCCAGGGCGCGGCAATCAGCCCCAGCATTTT.

The J gene is TRBJ2-1, the V gene TRBV7-9, with TRBD1 identical over 7 bases. CDR1 and CDR2 from the germline V gene are SEHNR and FQNEAQ (reference sequence). V shed 5 bases and J 4 bases; nucleotides not matched to a gene: 8. This CDR3 comprises 15 residues. CDR3 residues: CASSPSIQGYNEQFF. CDR3 DNA sequence: TGTGCCAGCAGCCCCTCAATACAGGGGTACAATGAGCAGTTCTTC.

This clone has only a few counts. CDR3 sequence (DNA): TGTGCCAGCAGTTTACCCACAGGGGGCGTGCGGAAACTGTTTTTT. This translates into CASSLPTGGVRKLFF. The V gene is TRBV28, the J gene TRBJ1-4; 9 bases map to TRBD1. CDR1 MDHEN and CDR2 SYDVKM come from the germline V gene. The CDR3 has 15 amino acids. The V gene end was trimmed by 2 bases and the J gene end by 11 bases; junction bases not matched to a gene: 9.

The J gene is TRBJ2-7, the V gene TRBV5-1; D is ambiguous. Per germline, CDR1 SGHRS and CDR2 YFSETQ. The CDR3 has 13 amino acids. Trimming took 5 bases from V and 5 from J, leaving 14 bases between them. The chain's CDR3 is CASSPSFTHEQYF. The CDR3 DNA reads as TGCGCCAGCAGTCCTTCTTTCACCCACGAGCAGTACTTC. Filled out from reference TRBV5-1 and TRBJ2-7, the complete variable domain reads KAGVTQTPRYLIKTRGQQVTLSCSPISGHRSVSWYQQTPGQGLQFLFEYFSETQRNKGNFPGRFSGRQFSNSRSEMNVSTLELGDSALYLCASSPSFTHEQYFGPGTRLTVT.

V gene TRBV6-5 combines with J gene TRBJ1-2; D might be TRBD1 (5 bases). Per the germline V gene, CDR1 is MNHEY and CDR2 is SVGAGI. The ends were cut back, 6 bases at V and 3 bases at J, with 17 bases in the middle. The CDR3 contains 15 residues. CDR3 coding DNA: TGTGCCAGCAGCCCGAGCAGGGATGGACACTATGGCTACACCTTC. Protein sequence: CASSPSRDGHYGYTF.

This chain connects TRBV5-6 to TRBJ1-1; weak D call: TRBD1 (5 bases). V was pared by 5 bases and J by 1 base, with 15 bases between. Germline V gene sequence: CDR1 SGHDT, CDR2 YYEEEE. This CDR3 is built from 15 residues. The CDR3 is CASSGWKGRNTEAFF. CDR3 nucleotide sequence: TGTGCCAGCAGTGGATGGAAGGGGAGGAACACTGAAGCTTTCTTT.

V is TRBV7-8 and J is TRBJ2-7; D call uncertain. The V gene lost 1 base and the J gene lost 5 bases, with 9 bases spanning the gap. The CDR3 runs 13 residues. In germline, CDR1 is SGHVS, CDR2 FQNEAQ. CDR3 residues: CASSLGGSNEQYF. Written as DNA, the CDR3 is TGTGCCAGCAGCTTAGGGGGAAGCAACGAGCAGTACTTC.

The chain is built from TRBV10-3 and TRBJ2-3; D not resolved. In germline, CDR1 is ENHRY, CDR2 SYGVKD. This CDR3 spans 15 amino acids. V dropped 4 bases and J dropped 2 bases, with 13 bases sitting between them. This CDR3 is CAISGNFQPTDTQYF. The CDR3 coding sequence is TGTGCCATCAGTGGCAACTTCCAACCCACAGATACGCAGTATTTT.

This rearrangement joins TRBV3-1 (or the pseudogene TRBV3-2) to TRBJ2-3; TRBD2 aligns across 7 bases. The length of the CDR3 is 13 residues. Germline V CDR1 and CDR2: LGHDT, YNNKEL (reference sequence). Trimming at V came to 4 bases and at J to 9 bases, leaving 7 bases not matched to a gene. The CDR3 is CASSPSSGQTQYF. CDR3 sequence (DNA): TGTGCCAGCAGCCCCTCTAGCGGACAAACGCAGTATTTT.

The chain carries TRBV4-1 and TRBJ2-7; TRBD2 is a possible D gene (6 bases). CDR1 is MGHRA, CDR2 YSYEKL, per germline. Between the trimmed V and J ends, which lost 5 bases and 3 bases, there was a span of 17 bases. The CDR3 spans 15 residues. The CDR3 nucleotides read TGCGCCAGCAGCTTCCTGGGGGGTCCCAACTACGAGCAGTACTTC. It encodes CASSFLGGPNYEQYF.

There are a few counts of this clone. This chain links TRBV6-2 or TRBV6-3 with TRBJ1-6; D not certain. The germline V gene encodes CDR1 MNHEY and CDR2 SVGEGT. V was pared by 2 bases and J by 9 bases, with 11 bases between. The CDR3 covers 14 residues. This CDR3 reads CASSYHEKVSPLHF. The CDR3 coding sequence is TGTGCCAGCAGTTACCACGAGAAAGTTTCACCCCTCCACTTT.

With respect to this clone: This sample includes further DNA sequences coding for the same CDR3. The chain employs TRBV19 and TRBJ2-7; TRBD1 matches at 10 bases. Germline V CDR1 and CDR2: LNHDA, SQIVND (reference sequence). The CDR3 contains 15 residues. After removal of 3 bases from V and 4 bases from J, the junction contained 6 bases not matched to a gene. CDR3 DNA: TGTGCCAGTAGTATTCCCCGGACAGGGGGATACGAGCAGTACTTC. It specifies CASSIPRTGGYEQYF.

This clone is termed medium-sized (0.01 to 0.1%). The rearrangement joins TRBV4-2 to TRBJ1-6, with D perhaps TRBD1 (5 bases). The length of the CDR3 is 14 residues. CDR1 is LGHNA and CDR2 is YNFKEQ in the germline V gene. V dropped 5 bases and J dropped 10 bases, with 15 bases sitting between them. Here the CDR3 reads CASSTQAGSSPLHF. For the CDR3, the DNA is TGTGCCAGCAGCACACAGGCGGGTAGCTCACCCCTCCACTTT.

This sequence joins TRBV3-1 (or the pseudogene TRBV3-2) and TRBJ1-2; the D is unclear. This CDR3 spans 12 amino acids. Germline V gene lookup returns CDR1 LGHDT and CDR2 YNNKEL (reference sequence). Trimming pared 1 base from V and 7 bases from J, leaving 7 bases between. CDR3 sequence reads: CASSQVSSGYTF. CDR3 nucleotides: TGTGCCAGCAGCCAAGTCTCCTCTGGCTACACCTTC.

The chain uses TRBV14 and TRBJ2-7, with D hard to call. Per the germline V gene, CDR1 is SGHDN and CDR2 is FVKESK. The CDR3 consists of 12 residues. The V and J ends lost 3 bases and 7 bases respectively, with 10 bases between them. The CDR3 coding sequence is TGTGCCAGCAGCCATGTACCCGGGGAGCAGTACTTC. As protein: CASSHVPGEQYF.

This chain links TRBV29-1 with TRBJ2-4; D is unclear. The germline gives CDR1 SQVTM, CDR2 ANQGSEA. This CDR3 comprises 12 residues. V lost 3 bases, J lost 6 bases, and 9 bases lay in between. CDR3 residues: CSVDTVGNIQYF. The CDR3 DNA sequence: TGCAGCGTTGACACGGTAGGAAACATTCAGTACTTC.

The table lists this clone with a count of one. The genes are TRBV5-5 and TRBJ1-5, with D tentatively TRBD1 (6 bases). CDR1 and CDR2 (germline): SGHKS, YYEKEE (reference sequence). V lost 4 bases, J lost 3 bases, and 14 bases lay in between. This CDR3 comprises 15 residues. The CDR3 DNA sequence: TGTGCCAGCAGCCTGGCAGGGGTGGCCAATCAGCCCCAGCATTTT. This sequence encodes CASSLAGVANQPQHF.

The chain carries TRBV7-8 and TRBJ1-1; tentatively, D is TRBD1 (6 bases). V was pared by 5 bases and J by 1 base, with 20 bases between. This CDR3 is 17 amino acids long. Germline-derived CDR1 and CDR2 are SGHVS and FQNEAQ. CDR3 nucleotides: TGTGCCAGCAGCCCCAGATATGACAGGCCCCAGAACACTGAAGCTTTCTTT. Translation: CASSPRYDRPQNTEAFF. Using reference TRBV7-8 and TRBJ1-1 for the parts outside the CDR3, the full variable domain is GAGVSQSPRYKVAKRGQDVALRCDPISGHVSLFWYQQALGQGPEFLTYFQNEAQLDKSGLPSDRFFAERPEGSVSTLKIQRTQQEDSAVYLCASSPRYDRPQNTEAFFGQGTRLTVV.

This rearrangement joins TRBV19 to TRBJ2-5, with D tentatively TRBD1 (5 bases). Germline V gene lookup returns CDR1 LNHDA and CDR2 SQIVND (reference sequence). The length of the CDR3 is 16 residues. V was pared by 4 bases and J by 2 bases, with 17 bases between. CDR3 in DNA: TGTGCCAGTAGTACCTCCGGCGTCAGACAGCAAGAGACCCAGTACTTC. Translation: CASSTSGVRQQETQYF.

This sequence joins TRBV6-4 and TRBJ2-3, with D perhaps TRBD1 or TRBD2 (6 bases each). CDR3 length equals 15 residues. CDR1 MRHNA and CDR2 SNTAGT come from the germline V gene. The ends were cut back, 2 bases at V and 4 bases at J, with 13 bases in the middle. As DNA, the CDR3 is TGTGCCAGCAGTGACGTGGGGGGCAGCCCAGATACGCAGTATTTT. Translation: CASSDVGGSPDTQYF.

The rearrangement uses TRBV7-2 and TRBJ1-2, with D maybe TRBD1 (5 bases). Germline-derived CDR1 and CDR2 are SGHTA and FQGNSA. V lost 3 bases to trimming and J lost 7 bases, with 15 bases between them. The CDR3 totals 14 residues. The CDR3 bases are TGTGCCAGCAGCTTCGTTACGACAGAACTTGGCTACACCTTC. It yields the protein CASSFVTTELGYTF.

The chain combines TRBV7-9 with TRBJ1-5; 8 bases match TRBD1. CDR3 length: 15 amino acids. Germline-derived CDR1 and CDR2 are SEHNR and FQNEAQ (reference sequence). V dropped 1 base and J dropped 7; count of bases not matched to a gene: 6. CDR3 residues: CASSLDLTGGQPQHF. DNA for the CDR3: TGTGCCAGCAGCTTAGATCTTACAGGGGGACAGCCCCAGCATTTT. The whole variable domain, remainder taken from reference TRBV7-9 and TRBJ1-5, is DTGVSQNPRHKITKRGQNVTFRCDPISEHNRLYWYRQTLGQGPEFLTYFQNEAQLEKSRLLSDRFSAERPKGSFSTLEIQRTEQGDSAMYLCASSLDLTGGQPQHFGDGTRLSIL.

The gene calls are TRBV10-2 and TRBJ1-1; D not resolved. The germline V gene has CDR1 WSHSY and CDR2 SAAADI. The CDR3 covers 13 residues. The V gene lost 6 bases and the J gene lost 0 bases, with 8 bases spanning the gap. CDR3 DNA: TGCGCCAGCAGAGATCAAATGAACACTGAAGCTTTCTTT. Translation gives CASRDQMNTEAFF.